The rows below give T cell receptor beta chains drawn from one sample of a study of blood T cell repertoires in COVID-19. Assay used: immunoSEQ multiplex PCR; TCRdb lists only in-frame clones, some missing. The sample records some 40,000 clones, roughly nine tenths being singletons. The sample was peripheral blood. These receptors were collected from a woman younger than 45 in a cohort sampled during active COVID-19. CDR3s include the opening cysteine and the closing phenylalanine or tryptophan. The D gene is left open where the match is weak. The listing skips clone size in some rows; elsewhere it reads once, few, many or a size class.

TRBV5-1	NA	TRBJ2-7	NA	CASSDQTGAYEQYF	TGCGCCAGCAGCGACCAGACAGGAGCCTACGAGCAGTACTTC
TRBV5-4	TRBD2	TRBJ2-7	once	CASSALGLAGYEQYF	TGTGCCAGCAGCGCCTTAGGACTAGCAGGATACGAGCAGTACTTC
TRBV5-1	TRBD2	TRBJ2-7	NA	CASKSSGRGDEQYF	TGCGCCAGCAAATCTAGCGGGAGAGGCGACGAGCAGTACTTC
TRBV18	TRBD1	TRBJ2-3	NA	CASSPLRGRGTDTQYF	TGTGCCAGCTCACCACTCAGGGGGCGCGGCACAGATACGCAGTATTTT
TRBV5-6	TRBD2	TRBJ2-7	NA	CASSMRLAGSHEQYF	TGTGCCAGCAGCATGAGATTAGCGGGAAGCCACGAGCAGTACTTC
TRBV27	TRBD1	TRBJ2-3	once	CASSLLGQGMTQYF	TGTGCCAGCAGTTTACTGGGACAGGGGATGACGCAGTATTTT
TRBV5-4	NA	TRBJ2-1	NA	CASSFSTGNEQFF	TGTGCCAGCAGCTTCAGCACGGGCAATGAGCAGTTCTTC
TRBV7-2	TRBD1	TRBJ1-5	NA	CASSSGQGGRSPQHF	TGTGCCAGCAGCTCGGGACAGGGGGGCCGTTCGCCCCAGCATTTT
TRBV7-2	NA	TRBJ2-7	NA	CASSPTSLGEAYEQYF	TGTGCCAGCAGCCCAACTAGCTTGGGTGAGGCCTACGAGCAGTACTTC
TRBV6-5	NA	TRBJ1-2	NA	CASSPDMNYGYTF	TGTGCCAGCAGTCCGGACATGAACTATGGCTACACCTTC
TRBV19	NA	TRBJ1-1	NA	CASSISSARLTEAFF	TGTGCCAGTAGTATCTCTTCAGCCAGGCTGACTGAAGCTTTCTTT
TRBV4-1	NA	TRBJ1-1	NA	CASSQLQGNTEAFF	TGCGCCAGCAGCCAGTTACAGGGAAACACTGAAGCTTTCTTT
TRBV28	TRBD1	TRBJ1-2	NA	CASSLEQGNYGYTF	TGTGCCAGCAGTTTAGAACAGGGGAACTATGGCTACACCTTC
TRBV5-6	NA	TRBJ1-3	NA	CASSPKPDRVSGNTIYF	TGTGCCAGCAGCCCGAAGCCGGACAGAGTCTCTGGAAACACCATATATTTT
TRBV19	NA	TRBJ1-4	few	CASSIEMGRANEKLFF	TGTGCCAGTAGTATAGAAATGGGGAGGGCTAATGAAAAACTGTTTTTT
TRBV12-3/TRBV12-4	NA	TRBJ2-7	NA	CASSSTGIEQYF	TGTGCCAGCAGTTCGACAGGCATAGAGCAGTACTTC
TRBV5-1	NA	TRBJ1-5	NA	CASSSTLEQGINQPQHF	TGCGCCAGCAGCTCGACGCTTGAACAGGGCATCAATCAGCCCCAGCATTTT
TRBV2	TRBD1	TRBJ2-7	NA	CASLTPGQGPYEQYF	TGTGCCAGCCTAACTCCGGGACAGGGGCCCTACGAGCAGTACTTC
TRBV4-1	TRBD1	TRBJ2-7	NA	CASSRTGTGGLEQYF	TGCGCCAGCAGCCGTACCGGGACAGGGGGCCTCGAGCAGTACTTC
TRBV7-3	TRBD2	TRBJ2-1	NA	CASSLTQTSGKQFF	TGTGCCAGCAGCTTAACTCAGACTAGCGGGAAGCAGTTCTTC
TRBV10-1	TRBD2	TRBJ2-3	NA	CASSESTASGRDTQYF	TGCGCCAGCAGTGAGTCGACGGCTAGCGGGAGAGATACGCAGTATTTT
TRBV5-1	TRBD1	TRBJ1-2	NA	CASSLSSGGSGYGYTF	TGCGCCAGCAGCTTATCCTCAGGGGGATCGGGGTATGGCTACACCTTC
TRBV6-2/TRBV6-3	TRBD2	TRBJ2-1	NA	CASSYTSGKGLSYNEQFF	TGTGCCAGCAGTTACACTAGCGGGAAGGGTCTCTCCTACAATGAGCAGTTCTTC